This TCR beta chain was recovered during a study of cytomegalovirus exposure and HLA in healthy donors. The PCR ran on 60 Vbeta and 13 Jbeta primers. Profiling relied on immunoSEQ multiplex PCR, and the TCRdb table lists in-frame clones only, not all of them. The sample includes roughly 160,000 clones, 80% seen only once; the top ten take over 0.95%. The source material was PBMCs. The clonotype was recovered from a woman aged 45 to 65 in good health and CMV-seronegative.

The CDR3 spells CASSSFPPRGVIANYGYTF. The CDR3 coding sequence is TGTGCCAGCAGCTCCTTTCCCCCTCGGGGGGTGATAGCTAACTATGGCTACACCTTC. The chain couples TRBV7-9 to TRBJ1-2, with D possibly matching TRBD1 (5 bases). The germline V gene encodes CDR1 SEHNR and CDR2 FQNEAQ (reference sequence). The CDR3 runs to 19 residues. Trimming stripped 4 bases from V and 0 bases from J, with 24 bases between.